The clone carrying this T cell receptor (beta chain) was seen once. As handled by the study authors: Amplification of reference gene primers provided the estimated nucleated cell counts. Method: immunoSEQ multiplex PCR; TCRdb's copy keeps in-frame clones and lacks some. The D gene and trimming were derived from the DNA, and the V and J assignments and clone size from that table. The profile shows a few hundred thousand clones, around 84% of them singletons. V gave up 7 bases and J gave up 2 bases, with 17 bases separating them. Germline CDR1 MDHEN, CDR2 SYDVKM. This CDR3 spans 15 amino acids. These data originate in a study of blood T cell repertoires in COVID-19. Study summary: Specimens from acute and convalescent COVID-19 originated in the United States, Italy and Spain. PBMCs, B-cell-depleted T cells, or T cells were the source of the cDNA or gDNA that made up the material.

The material sequenced was peripheral blood. This receptor was identified in a man aged 45-65 years who had recovered from COVID-19. The gene calls are TRBV28 and TRBJ1-2; D possibly corresponds to TRBD1 (6 bases). The CDR3 reads CASMSAQGKNYGYTF. CDR3 bases: TGTGCCAGCATGTCGGCCCAGGGGAAAAACTATGGCTACACCTTC.